Listed below are T cell receptor beta chains from one sample, sequenced in a study of CD8 T cells in ankylosing spondylitis. MiXCR was run by TCRdb on the 5' RACE reads, yielding one entry per CDR3 protein. The profile shows a few hundred thousand distinct CDR3 sequences, 8% of them singletons. Material: blood, either unsorted or a sorted T cell fraction (not recorded which). The receptors shown here come from a male donor with ankylosing spondylitis. CDR3s include the opening cysteine and the closing phenylalanine or tryptophan. D genes are given only for firm matches. Expanded clones are given a class, and other clones once, few, many or no size at all.

v_gene	d_gene	abundance	j_gene	CDR3nt	CDR3aa
TRBV9	TRBD2	few	TRBJ2-7	TGTGCCAGCAGCGCCCTCGGGGGGAACTACGAGCAGTACTTC	CASSALGGNYEQYF
TRBV9	TRBD2	few	TRBJ2-7	TGTGCCAGCAGCGTTACGAAGACTAGCGGCTTATACGAGCAGTACTTC	CASSVTKTSGLYEQYF
TRBV5-1	-	-	TRBJ1-1	TGCGGCAGCAGCTTGGAAGGGGTTAGGGACACTGAAGCTTTCTTT	CGSSLEGVRDTEAFF
TRBV12-3/TRBV12-4	-	few	TRBJ1-1	TGTGCCAGCAGTTTGGGGGGGCTGGGAATGAACACTGAAGCTTTCTTT	CASSLGGLGMNTEAFF
TRBV6-1	TRBD2	-	TRBJ2-7	TGTGCCAGCAAAAAGCGGGAGGCGTACGAGCAGTACTTC	CASKKREAYEQYF
TRBV29-1	-	few	TRBJ2-2	TGCAGCGTTCTTGGGGCCCCCGGGAGCCCGGGCACCGGGGAGCTGTTTTTT	CSVLGAPGSPGTGELFF
TRBV5-1	TRBD2	-	TRBJ2-7	TGCGCCAGCAGCTTGACGGTTGCGGGACTAGCTACCGAGCAGTACTTC	CASSLTVAGLATEQYF
TRBV29-1	-	few	TRBJ2-5	TGCAGCGGTGGAGGGAGCGGATTAGAGACCCAGTACTTC	CSGGGSGLETQYF
TRBV29-1	TRBD1	-	TRBJ2-1	TGCAGCGTGAACGACAGGGGGGAGAATGAGCAGTTCTTC	CSVNDRGENEQFF
TRBV20-1	-	many	TRBJ2-5	TGCAGTGCTAGCAACACTTTGCCACAAGAGACCCAGTACTTC	CSASNTLPQETQYF
TRBV5-1	-	few	TRBJ2-5	TGCGCCAGCAGCTTCCAGGATCGCGGGGAGACCCAGTACTTC	CASSFQDRGETQYF
TRBV27	-	few	TRBJ1-5	TGTGCCAGCAGTCGGGACGGTCTCACGCCCCAGCATTTT	CASSRDGLTPQHF
TRBV12-3/TRBV12-4	-	few	TRBJ2-3	TGTGCCAGCAGACCGGGGACGGACGACACAGATACGCAGTATTTT	CASRPGTDDTDTQYF
TRBV5-5	-	-	TRBJ2-1	TGTGCCAGCAGCCCGGGCCACACTAGTTTCGATGAGCAGTTCTTC	CASSPGHTSFDEQFF
TRBV3-1	-	few	TRBJ1-1	TGTGCCAGCCAAACGCAAGGTGAAGCTTTCTTT	CASQTQGEAFF
TRBV5-5	-	few	TRBJ1-6	TGTGCCAGCAGCTTAGGAGCGAGCTCCTATAATTCACCCCTCCACTTT	CASSLGASSYNSPLHF